These 8 T cell receptor beta chains were all obtained from the same sample, sequenced in a study of Ad26.COV2.S vaccination and SARS-CoV-2 variants. As to treatment: around 19 received Ad26.COV2.S at low or high dose, single or two shots; several received placebo; per-sample allocation not given. The samples were gathered on day 63 after the first injection of vaccine or placebo. The protocol was immunoSEQ multiplex PCR, while the TCRdb copy is restricted to in-frame clones and leaves out a portion. Of roughly 300,000 clones in the sample, approximately 90% are singletons; the top ten hold just under 5%. Source: peripheral blood, taken in a trial of Ad26.COV2.S vaccine versus placebo. The receptor set was obtained from a person aged 18-65 years who received the Ad26.COV2.S COVID-19 vaccine or a placebo.

The chain carries TRBV7-9 and TRBJ2-1; unclear D gene. Germline CDR1 is SEHNR and CDR2 is FQNEAQ (reference sequence). V was shortened by 6 bases and J by 5 bases, with 11 bases between the two germline ends. This CDR3 has 13 residues. DNA for the CDR3: TGTGCCAGCAGTTACGGCACGCACAATGAGCAGTTCTTC. Its protein is CASSYGTHNEQFF. The full variable domain, with the rest looked up from reference TRBV7-9 and TRBJ2-1, is DTGVSQNPRHKITKRGQNVTFRCDPISEHNRLYWYRQTLGQGPEFLTYFQNEAQLEKSRLLSDRFSAERPKGSFSTLEIQRTEQGDSAMYLCASSYGTHNEQFFGPGTRLTVL.

This clone was seen a few times. This chain uses TRBV24-1 with TRBJ2-3; the match to TRBD1 covers 7 bases. The CDR3 spans 16 residues. V dropped 2 bases and J dropped 2; count of bases not matched to a gene: 6. Germline V gene lookup returns CDR1 KGHDR and CDR2 SFDVKD. Written as DNA, the CDR3 is TGTGCCACCAGTGATTCGGGGACAGTCTTCACAGATACGCAGTATTTT. Its translation is CATSDSGTVFTDTQYF.

The J gene is TRBJ2-4, the V gene TRBV5-8; 7 nucleotides align to TRBD2. Germline-derived CDR1 and CDR2 are SGHTS and YDEGEE. This CDR3 spans 14 amino acids. V was pared by 4 bases and J by 9 bases, with 10 bases of the junction left unmatched. CDR3 nucleotide sequence: TGTGCCAGCAGCGACCGGGACTGGACTAGCATTCAGTACTTC. Protein: CASSDRDWTSIQYF.

The rearrangement joins TRBV5-5 to TRBJ1-1, with TRBD1 identical over 7 bases. This CDR3 spans 13 amino acids. In germline, CDR1 is SGHKS, CDR2 YYEKEE (reference sequence). The ends lost 5 bases at V and 9 bases at J; junction bases unmatched: 10. The CDR3 DNA reads as TGTGCCAGCAGTCCCGGGACAGAGTATAAAGCTTTCTTT. The encoded protein is CASSPGTEYKAFF. The variable domain in full, with the rest retrieved from reference TRBV5-5 and TRBJ1-1, is DAGVTQSPTHLIKTRGQQVTLRCSPISGHKSVSWYQQVLGQGPQFIFQYYEKEERGRGNFPDRFSARQFPNYSSELNVNALLLGDSALYLCASSPGTEYKAFFGQGTRLTVV.

The genes are TRBV29-1 and TRBJ2-1; a possible D gene is TRBD2 (7 bases). Germline loops: CDR1 SQVTM, CDR2 ANQGSEA. Trimming cost V 1 base and J 4 bases, with 14 bases left between them. The CDR3 loop spans 15 amino acids. CDR3 DNA: TGCAGCGTTGAAGGGGGGCTAGCGGTGTACAATGAGCAGTTCTTC. As protein: CSVEGGLAVYNEQFF.

The chain combines TRBV5-1 with TRBJ2-3, with 13 bases that match TRBD2. The CDR3 sequence is 17 residues long. V was clipped by 0 bases and J by 4 bases; unmatched bases: 5. Germline lookup yields CDR1 SGHRS and CDR2 YFSETQ. The CDR3 bases are TGCGCCAGCAGCTTGGACGGGACTAGCGGGGCCTCAGATACGCAGTATTTT. Encoded protein: CASSLDGTSGASDTQYF.

The V and J genes are TRBV7-8 and TRBJ2-1; TRBD2 aligns across 8 bases. CDR1 SGHVS and CDR2 FQNEAQ come from the germline V gene. The length of the CDR3 is 15 residues. Trimming removed 3 bases from V and 4 bases from J; junction bases left unmatched: 5. CDR3 region: CASSFGRGDYNEQFF. Here the CDR3 DNA reads TGTGCCAGCAGCTTTGGGCGGGGGGATTACAATGAGCAGTTCTTC.

This clone has a handful of counts. The rearrangement uses TRBV27 and TRBJ1-2; D may be TRBD1 (6 bases). Trimming left V 5 bases short and J 1 base short, with 20 bases between. Germline V gene lookup returns CDR1 MNHEY and CDR2 SMNVEV (reference sequence). The CDR3 extends over 17 amino acids. The CDR3 loop is CASSRGIGVRDNYGYTF. For the CDR3, the DNA is TGTGCCAGCAGTAGGGGGATTGGAGTCAGAGATAACTATGGCTACACCTTC.